What follows are 28 T cell receptor beta chains derived from one specimen sequenced in a study of cytomegalovirus exposure and HLA in healthy donors. Assay: immunoSEQ multiplex PCR; the TCRdb copy retains only in-frame clones and omits some. The sample contains approximately 160,000 clones, roughly 89% of which appear only once. The sample was PBMCs. The receptors here all came from a man aged 18 to 30 in good health and CMV-seropositive.

This chain joins TRBV5-8 and TRBJ2-5, with 8 bases fitting TRBD1. CDR1 SGHTS and CDR2 YDEGEE come from the germline V gene. The CDR3 contains 17 residues. Trimming removed 3 bases from V and 7 bases from J; junction bases left unmatched: 17. This CDR3 reads CASSSGMAGGFRVTQYF. The CDR3 coding sequence is TGTGCCAGCAGCTCCGGAATGGCAGGGGGCTTCAGGGTGACCCAGTACTTC.

V and J are TRBV4-1 and TRBJ2-1, with a tentative D call TRBD1 (6 bases). CDR1 is MGHRA and CDR2 is YSYEKL in the germline V gene. This CDR3 contains 16 residues. V lost 4 bases and J lost 4, with 17 bases in between. The CDR3 DNA follows: TGCGCCAGCAGCCCACTCCCGGGACAAATTTACAATGAGCAGTTCTTC. This encodes CASSPLPGQIYNEQFF.

This sequence joins TRBV28 and TRBJ2-5; the match to TRBD1 covers 8 bases. Losses at the gene ends were 8 bases for V and 5 bases for J; bases not matched to a gene: 10. The CDR3 extends over 14 amino acids. The germline gives CDR1 MDHEN, CDR2 SYDVKM. CDR3 amino acids: CASRSGGLGETQYF. As DNA, the CDR3 is TGTGCCAGCCGCTCAGGGGGCTTGGGGGAGACCCAGTACTTC. Full variable domain (rest looked up from reference TRBV28 and TRBJ2-5): DVKVTQSSRYLVKRTGEKVFLECVQDMDHENMFWYRQDPGLGLRLIYFSYDVKMKEKGDIPEGYSVSREKKERFSLILESASTNQTSMYLCASRSGGLGETQYFGPGTRLLVL.

The V call is TRBV29-1, the J call TRBJ2-1; 7 positions match TRBD2. Germline-derived CDR1 and CDR2 are SQVTM and ANQGSEA. V shed 4 bases and J 4 bases; nucleotides not matched to a gene: 7. The CDR3 runs to 14 residues. The CDR3 coding sequence is TGCAGCGTTGGGGGGGGAGGGAATTACAATGAGCAGTTCTTC. This encodes CSVGGGGNYNEQFF.

This clone was detected a few times. The chain couples TRBV6-1 to TRBJ2-7, with TRBD1 identical over 9 bases. The V gene's germline CDR1 is MNHNS and CDR2 SASEGT. After removal of 2 bases from V and 3 bases from J, the junction contained 5 bases not matched to a gene. This CDR3 contains 15 residues. In DNA form, the CDR3 reads TGTGCCAGCAGTGAATACGAGACAGGGGGCTACGAGCAGTACTTC. Translation gives CASSEYETGGYEQYF.

The gene calls are TRBV28 and TRBJ2-5; TRBD2 agrees at 8 bases. The ends lost 6 bases at V and 2 bases at J; junction bases unmatched: 8. Germline CDR1 and CDR2: MDHEN and SYDVKM. CDR3 length: 15 residues. CDR3 protein: CASREGLAVQETQYF. The CDR3 nucleotides read TGTGCCAGCAGAGAAGGACTAGCAGTTCAAGAGACCCAGTACTTC.

The genes are TRBV5-1 and TRBJ2-1; 8 positions agree with TRBD1. The CDR3 runs to 16 residues. The germline V gene encodes CDR1 SGHRS and CDR2 YFSETQ. With 2 bases clipped from V and 6 bases from J, the junction kept 10 bases outside the gene matches. CDR3 nucleotides: TGCGCCAGCAGCTTTGGACAGGGTTTTGGTCTCAATGAGCAGTTCTTC. This encodes CASSFGQGFGLNEQFF.

CDR3 in amino acids: CASSVSGTLGDTQYF. The CDR3 region has the DNA TGTGCCAGCAGCGTTTCTGGGACTTTGGGCGATACGCAGTATTTT. This rearrangement joins TRBV9 to TRBJ2-3; tentative D call: TRBD2 (6 bases). V dropped 2 bases and J dropped 6 bases, with 16 bases sitting between them. CDR3 length: 15 amino acids. The germline V gene encodes CDR1 SGDLS and CDR2 YYNGEE. Complete variable domain (other parts from reference TRBV9 and TRBJ2-3): DSGVTQTPKHLITATGQRVTLRCSPRSGDLSVYWYQQSLDQGLQFLIQYYNGEERAKGNILERFSAQQFPDLHSELNLSSLELGDSALYFCASSVSGTLGDTQYFGPGTRLTVL.

The chain carries TRBV18 and TRBJ1-5; 8 bases are shared with TRBD1. From germline, CDR1 is KGHSH and CDR2 LQKENI. After removal of 2 bases from V and 0 bases from J, the junction contained 3 bases not matched to a gene. This CDR3 is 16 amino acids long. This CDR3 reads CASSPTGTGSNQPQHF. The CDR3 nucleotides read TGTGCCAGCTCACCAACCGGGACAGGTAGCAATCAGCCCCAGCATTTT.

The chain is built from TRBV2 and TRBJ2-7; 9 bases align to TRBD2. Germline V CDR1 and CDR2: SNHLY, FYNNEI. V trimming: 1 base; J trimming: 1 base; junction bases outside the gene matches: 8. There are 17 residues in the CDR3. The CDR3, as DNA: TGTGCCAGCAGTGAAGTCCCCCAAGCGGGAGGTTCCTACGAGCAGTACTTC. Amino acid sequence: CASSEVPQAGGSYEQYF.

This rearrangement joins TRBV10-3 to TRBJ2-5; D ambiguous. Trimming shortened V by 6 bases and J by 2 bases, and 7 bases separated the two germline ends. The germline V gene has CDR1 ENHRY and CDR2 SYGVKD. The CDR3 length is 12 residues. The CDR3 here is CAIRREQETQYF. The CDR3 nucleotides read TGTGCCATCAGGAGAGAGCAAGAGACCCAGTACTTC.

The chain carries TRBV7-3 and TRBJ2-3; TRBD2 matches at 9 bases. The V and J ends lost 9 bases and 3 bases, in that order; junction bases with no gene match: 1. CDR3 length: 12 amino acids. CDR1 and CDR2 from the germline V gene are SGHTA and FQGTGA. The CDR3 region has the DNA TGTGCCAGTAGCGGGAGTACAGATACGCAGTATTTT. Protein: CASSGSTDTQYF.

The gene calls are TRBV30 and TRBJ1-1, with no clear D. Germline values: CDR1 GTSNPN, CDR2 SVGIG (reference sequence). CDR3 length: 12 residues. The V gene lost 2 bases and the J gene lost 5 bases, with 9 bases spanning the gap. CDR3 nucleotides: TGTGCCTGGAGTAACGGGGTGACTGAAGCTTTCTTT. Translated, it gives CAWSNGVTEAFF.

This clone appeared a few times. This chain connects TRBV14 to TRBJ1-1; D ambiguous. This CDR3 comprises 14 residues. Germline loops: CDR1 SGHDN, CDR2 FVKESK. Trimming left V 5 bases short and J 0 bases short, with 10 bases between. CDR3: CASSFGLLNTEAFF. The CDR3 bases are TGTGCCAGCAGCTTCGGACTCCTGAACACTGAAGCTTTCTTT.

A single count supports this clone. This chain joins TRBV4-1 and TRBJ2-1, with 10 bases identical to TRBD2. The length of the CDR3 is 14 residues. The V and J ends lost 0 bases and 8 bases, in that order; junction bases with no gene match: 1. Germline V gene data show CDR1 as MGHRA and CDR2 as YSYEKL. CDR3 region: CASSQETSGYEQFF. The CDR3 DNA reads TGCGCCAGCAGCCAAGAGACTAGCGGGTATGAGCAGTTCTTC.

The chain links TRBV29-1 to TRBJ2-3, with D uncertain. V lost 5 bases to trimming and J lost 5 bases, with 14 bases between them. This CDR3 has 13 amino acids. Germline V gene lookup returns CDR1 SQVTM and CDR2 ANQGSEA. CDR3 coding DNA: TGCAGCGTTTCGAGCCTCCCGGGAGATACGCAGTATTTT. Amino acid sequence: CSVSSLPGDTQYF.

The chain joins TRBV6-1 to TRBJ1-2; D gene ambiguous. The V gene lost 2 bases and the J gene lost 6 bases, with 7 bases spanning the gap. The CDR3 sequence is 12 residues long. The germline V gene encodes CDR1 MNHNS and CDR2 SASEGT. The chain's CDR3 is CASSELEDGYTF. DNA for the CDR3: TGTGCCAGCAGTGAATTGGAGGATGGCTACACCTTC.

This clone was counted between two and nine times. V is TRBV6-5 and J is TRBJ2-3; no clear D gene. Trimming took off 5 bases at V and 1 base at J, with 10 bases between the two ends. This CDR3 region has 14 residues. Germline values: CDR1 MNHEY, CDR2 SVGAGI. CDR3 region: CASSRSTGTDTQYF. The CDR3 DNA reads TGTGCCAGCAGTCGTTCCACTGGCACAGATACGCAGTATTTT.

The chain employs TRBV7-9 and TRBJ2-7; no reliable D call. CDR3 size: 13 residues. Trimming removed 3 bases at V and 1 base at J, with 7 bases between. Germline lookup yields CDR1 SEHNR and CDR2 FQNEAQ (reference sequence). The CDR3 protein is CASSFQASYEQYF. The CDR3 DNA is TGTGCCAGCAGCTTCCAGGCTTCCTACGAGCAGTACTTC.

The V and J genes are TRBV5-1 and TRBJ2-4; the match to TRBD2 covers 8 bases. The CDR3 loop spans 16 amino acids. The trim removed 0 bases at V and 3 bases at J, leaving 5 bases unmatched. The germline gives CDR1 SGHRS, CDR2 YFSETQ. The CDR3 nucleotides are TGCGCCAGCAGCTTGGATCCGGGGGGGGGCAAAAACATTCAGTACTTC. This translates into CASSLDPGGGKNIQYF.

The chain carries TRBV6-1 and TRBJ2-5; 7 bases align to TRBD2. The CDR3 is 16 amino acids. Trimming at V came to 2 bases and at J to 5 bases, leaving 11 bases not matched to a gene. From germline, CDR1 is MNHNS and CDR2 SASEGT. CDR3 DNA: TGTGCCAGCAGTGAATATCGGACTAGGGGACGGGAGACCCAGTACTTC. It is translated as CASSEYRTRGRETQYF.

V usage is TRBV29-1 and J usage is TRBJ1-2; 7 bases line up with TRBD1. V dropped 7 bases and J dropped 10; count of bases not matched to a gene: 9. Germline V gene data show CDR1 as SQVTM and CDR2 as ANQGSEA. The CDR3 is made up of 11 amino acids. The CDR3: CSAGQAGDYTF. The CDR3 coding sequence is TGCAGCGCAGGACAGGCCGGAGACTACACCTTC.

J is TRBJ1-4 and V is TRBV7-9; 8 bases match TRBD1. Per the germline V gene, CDR1 is SEHNR and CDR2 is FQNEAQ (reference sequence). The CDR3 extends over 15 amino acids. V dropped 1 base and J dropped 8; count of bases not matched to a gene: 6. CDR3 sequence reads: CASSLDPGGREKLFF. The CDR3 DNA is TGTGCCAGCAGCTTAGACCCAGGGGGCCGGGAAAAACTGTTTTTT.

This clone has only a few counts. The chain joins TRBV12-5 to TRBJ2-1; 9 positions agree with TRBD2. The CDR3 spans 17 residues. CDR1 and CDR2 from the germline V gene are LGHNT and FRNRAP. V was pared by 0 bases and J by 7 bases, with 10 bases of the junction left unmatched. CDR3 in DNA: TGTGCTAGTGGTTTGGTACTGGGGCGGGAGGGCCGGAATGAGCAGTTCTTC. Translating it yields CASGLVLGREGRNEQFF. Full variable domain (missing parts from reference TRBV12-5 and TRBJ2-1): DARVTQTPRHKVTEMGQEVTMRCQPILGHNTVFWYRQTMMQGLELLAYFRNRAPLDDSGMPKDRFSAEMPDATLATLKIQPSEPRDSAVYFCASGLVLGREGRNEQFFGPGTRLTVL.

The CDR3 coding sequence is TGTGCCAGCAGTTTGGAGGGAGGGACCGCCGGGGAGCTGTTTTTT. This encodes CASSLEGGTAGELFF. The chain recombines TRBV27 with TRBJ2-2, with 7 bases that match TRBD2. This CDR3 spans 15 amino acids. Trimming cost V 3 bases and J 6 bases; bases outside gene matches: 7. CDR1 MNHEY and CDR2 SMNVEV come from the germline V gene (reference sequence).

The chain combines TRBV19 with TRBJ1-1; no clear D gene. V lost 2 bases, J lost 1 base, and 8 bases lay in between. The CDR3 is 14 residues long. CDR1 is LNHDA, CDR2 SQIVND, per germline (reference sequence). The CDR3 bases are TGTGCCAGTAGTATAAGGGAGGCGAACACTGAAGCTTTCTTT. This encodes CASSIREANTEAFF.

The J gene is TRBJ2-2, the V gene TRBV9; tentative D call: TRBD2 (6 bases). The CDR3 covers 14 residues. Deletions cut 2 bases from V and 2 bases from J, with 7 bases between. Germline lookup yields CDR1 SGDLS and CDR2 YYNGEE. The CDR3 loop is CASSVGGNTGELFF. DNA for the CDR3: TGTGCCAGCAGCGTGGGGGGTAACACCGGGGAGCTGTTTTTT.

The chain links TRBV25-1 to TRBJ2-7, with D perhaps TRBD2 (6 bases). In germline, CDR1 is MGHDK, CDR2 SYGVNS. The CDR3 totals 15 residues. The ends were cut back, 4 bases at V and 2 bases at J, with 15 bases in the middle. The CDR3 region is CASSGPRLEPYEQYF. The CDR3, as DNA: TGTGCCAGCAGTGGCCCTCGACTAGAACCCTACGAGCAGTACTTC.